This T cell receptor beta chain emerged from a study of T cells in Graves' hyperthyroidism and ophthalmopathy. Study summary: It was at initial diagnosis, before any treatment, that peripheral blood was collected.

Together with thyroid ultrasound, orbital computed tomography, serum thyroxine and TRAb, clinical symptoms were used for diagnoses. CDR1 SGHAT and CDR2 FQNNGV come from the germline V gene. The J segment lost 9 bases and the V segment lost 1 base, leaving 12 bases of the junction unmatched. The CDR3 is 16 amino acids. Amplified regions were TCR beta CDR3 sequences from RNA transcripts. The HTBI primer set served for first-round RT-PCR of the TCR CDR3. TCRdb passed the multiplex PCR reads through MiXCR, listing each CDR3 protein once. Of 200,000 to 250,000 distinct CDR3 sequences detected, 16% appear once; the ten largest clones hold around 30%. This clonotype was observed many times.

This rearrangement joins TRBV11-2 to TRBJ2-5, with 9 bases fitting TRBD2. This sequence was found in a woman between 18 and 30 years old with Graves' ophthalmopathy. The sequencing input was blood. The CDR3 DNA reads TGTGCCAGCAGCTTAGCGTCGGGACTAGCCGGCCGGGCCCAGTACTTC. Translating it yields CASSLASGLAGRAQYF.